Listed below are T cell receptor beta chains from one sample, sequenced in a study of blood T cell repertoires in COVID-19. TCRdb's table, derived via immunoSEQ multiplex PCR, lists solely in-frame clones and lacks some. The data contain more than 450,000 clones, around 87% of them singletons. The material sequenced was PBMCs or T cells enriched from blood (not recorded which). These receptors originate from a woman younger than 35 who had recovered from COVID-19. Each CDR3 is given with its conserved first and last residue. The D gene is left open where the match is weak. Clone size is shown for a subset of rows, as once, few, many or a class of expanded clone.

cdr3_length	v_call	clone_size	j_call	d_call	cdr3_nt	cdr3_aa
18	TRBV10-1	once	TRBJ2-3	TRBD2	TGCGCCAGCAGTGACCAGGTAGCGGGGCTTTGGAGCACAGATACGCAGTATTTT	CASSDQVAGLWSTDTQYF
12	TRBV29-1	.	TRBJ1-4	.	TGCAGCGTTGAGGGGGGGGATGAAAAACTGTTTTTT	CSVEGGDEKLFF
14	TRBV10-3	.	TRBJ1-1	TRBD1	TGTGCCATCAGGACAGGGGGCGGGAACACTGAAGCTTTCTTT	CAIRTGGGNTEAFF
13	TRBV11-2	.	TRBJ1-1	.	TGTGCCAGCAGCTTCCAGGGAAGCACTGAAGCTTTCTTT	CASSFQGSTEAFF
13	TRBV19	.	TRBJ2-5	.	TGTGCCAGTAGTCAACAGATACAAGAGACCCAGTACTTC	CASSQQIQETQYF
13	TRBV19	.	TRBJ2-7	TRBD1	TGTGCCAGTAGTCCCCGGACAGGGAACGAGCAGTACTTC	CASSPRTGNEQYF
13	TRBV12-3/TRBV12-4	.	TRBJ1-4	TRBD1	TGTGCCACCTCCAGGGGGCTGGGGGAAAAACTGTTTTTT	CATSRGLGEKLFF
13	TRBV2	.	TRBJ1-4	.	TGTGCCAGCAGGTTCGGGGAGTATGAAAAACTGTTTTTT	CASRFGEYEKLFF
15	TRBV7-9	.	TRBJ2-1	TRBD2	TGTGCCAGCAGCTTGCTAGCGGGTGGTAGCAATGAGCAGTTCTTC	CASSLLAGGSNEQFF
13	TRBV5-6	.	TRBJ1-3	.	TGTGCCAGCAGCTCCTACTCTGGAAACACCATATATTTT	CASSSYSGNTIYF
14	TRBV30	.	TRBJ1-5	.	TGTGCCTGGAGTAACAGGGATTCGGATCAGCCCCAGCATTTT	CAWSNRDSDQPQHF
18	TRBV5-6	.	TRBJ1-1	.	TGTGCCAGCAGCCCCCCGTGGCGGGACTTAGGGAGGTGGAGGGAAGCTTTCTTT	CASSPPWRDLGRWREAFF
12	TRBV30	.	TRBJ1-1	.	TGTGCCTGGGAACGGGGGTTAACTGAAGCTTTCTTT	CAWERGLTEAFF
15	TRBV30	.	TRBJ1-5	.	TGTGCCTGGAGTACTACGTCAGGGGGCAATCAGCCCCAGCATTTT	CAWSTTSGGNQPQHF
15	TRBV28	.	TRBJ2-7	TRBD1	TGTGCCAGCAGGCTCAGACAGGGTAGATCCTACGAGCAGTACTTC	CASRLRQGRSYEQYF
13	TRBV5-4	.	TRBJ1-1	.	TGTGCCAGCAGCTTGGACAGGGAGACTGAAGCTTTCTTT	CASSLDRETEAFF
16	TRBV10-3	.	TRBJ1-4	TRBD1	TGTGCCATCAGTGAGTCTGGACAGGCCGTAGGTGAAAAACTGTTTTTT	CAISESGQAVGEKLFF
15	TRBV6-1	.	TRBJ1-3	.	TGTGCCAGCAGTGAATCAAGGGAGGCTGGAAACACCATATATTTT	CASSESREAGNTIYF
13	TRBV28	.	TRBJ1-1	.	TGTGCCAGCAGTTTTTATCCGGGTGCTGAAGCTTTCTTT	CASSFYPGAEAFF
17	TRBV21-1	.	TRBJ1-5	.	TGTGCCAGCAGACCTGGGACACATTATTTTAGCAATCAGCCCCAGCATTTT	CASRPGTHYFSNQPQHF
15	TRBV19	.	TRBJ1-5	.	TGTGCCAGTAGTATATATGGACTAGTTAATCAGCCCCAGCATTTT	CASSIYGLVNQPQHF
13	TRBV11-3	.	TRBJ1-4	TRBD1	TGTGCCAGCAGCTTAGGACAGGGAGAAAAACTGTTTTTT	CASSLGQGEKLFF
16	TRBV7-2	.	TRBJ2-3	TRBD2	TGTGCCAGCAGCATTAGCGGGGCGGGGGGAACAGATACGCAGTATTTT	CASSISGAGGTDTQYF
14	TRBV7-2	.	TRBJ1-1	.	TGTGCCAGCAGCTTAGGCAGGGGTAGCACTGAAGCTTTCTTT	CASSLGRGSTEAFF
15	TRBV7-9	.	TRBJ2-3	TRBD1	TGTGCCAGCAGCTTAGCGGGACAGATCACAGATACGCAGTATTTT	CASSLAGQITDTQYF
15	TRBV28	.	TRBJ1-1	.	TGTGCCAGCAGCACCCGAGGGTCCAGGAACACTGAAGCTTTCTTT	CASSTRGSRNTEAFF